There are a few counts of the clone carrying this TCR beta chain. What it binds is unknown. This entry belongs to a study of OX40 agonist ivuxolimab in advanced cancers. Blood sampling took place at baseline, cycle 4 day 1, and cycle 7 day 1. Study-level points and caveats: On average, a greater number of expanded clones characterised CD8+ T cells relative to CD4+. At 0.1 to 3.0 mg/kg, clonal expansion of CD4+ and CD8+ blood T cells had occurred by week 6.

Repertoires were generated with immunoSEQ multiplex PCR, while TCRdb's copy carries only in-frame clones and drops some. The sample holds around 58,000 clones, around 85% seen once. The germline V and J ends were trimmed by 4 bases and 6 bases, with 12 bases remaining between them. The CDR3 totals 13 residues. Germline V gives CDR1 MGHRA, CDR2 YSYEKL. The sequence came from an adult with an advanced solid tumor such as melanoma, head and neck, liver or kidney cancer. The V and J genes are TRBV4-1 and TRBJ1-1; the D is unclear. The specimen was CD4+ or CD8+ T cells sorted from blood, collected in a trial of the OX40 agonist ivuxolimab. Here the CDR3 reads CASSPLGLAEAFF. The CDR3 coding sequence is TGCGCCAGCAGCCCACTTGGACTGGCTGAAGCTTTCTTT.